These 32 T cell receptor beta chains originate from one sample sequenced in a study of CD8 T cells in Susac syndrome. Reverse transcription of roughly 0.5 to 1 ug RNA was carried out with random hexamers. TCRdb reprocessed the immunoSEQ multiplex PCR reads via MiXCR and lists one record per CDR3 protein. The sample yields 130,000 or so distinct CDR3 sequences, 96% seen once. Material for sequencing was CD4+ T cells from PBMCs. The origin of the receptors is a human donor with Susac syndrome.

The V call is TRBV29-1, the J call TRBJ2-7, with TRBD2 matching 9 bases. The CDR3 has 13 amino acids. CDR1 SQVTM and CDR2 ANQGSEA come from the germline V gene. J gave up 6 bases and V 3 bases, and 6 bases lay outside the gene matches. The DNA of the CDR3 is TGCAGCGTTGAGATTCAGACTAGCGGCGAGCAGTACTTC. Its translation: CSVEIQTSGEQYF.

The V call is TRBV6-5, the J call TRBJ2-3; D call uncertain. The germline V and J ends were trimmed by 4 bases and 4 bases, with 6 bases remaining between them. Germline CDR1 and CDR2: MNHEY and SVGAGI. The CDR3 is 12 amino acids. The CDR3 DNA is TGTGCCAGCAGTTCAAGGTCAGATACGCAGTATTTT. Protein product: CASSSRSDTQYF.

CDR3 sequence (DNA): TGTGCCAGCACCGGACACACTGAAGCTTTCTTT. This gives the protein CASTGHTEAFF. The V gene is TRBV6-6, the J gene TRBJ1-1; D is ambiguous. V dropped 7 bases and J dropped 3 bases, with 6 bases sitting between them. The CDR3 extends over 11 amino acids. Germline CDR1 is MNHNY and CDR2 is SVGAGI (reference sequence).

This rearrangement joins TRBV28 to TRBJ2-4; TRBD2 matches 13 bases. The length of the CDR3 is 17 residues. V trimming: 6 bases; J trimming: 8 bases; junction bases outside the gene matches: 13. The germline gives CDR1 MDHEN, CDR2 SYDVKM. CDR3: CASSRGLAGDRGDIQYF. DNA of the CDR3: TGTGCCAGCAGCCGCGGACTAGCGGGAGATCGTGGGGACATTCAGTACTTC.

The chain employs TRBV20-1 and TRBJ2-5, with TRBD1 as a possible D gene (7 bases). The CDR3 is made up of 15 amino acids. The V gene's germline CDR1 is DFQATT and CDR2 SNEGSKA (reference sequence). Trimming left V 6 bases short and J 7 bases short, with 24 bases between. The CDR3 sequence: CSAHIGQGGSWTQYF. As DNA, the CDR3 is TGCAGTGCCCATATTGGCCAGGGGGGATCGTGGACCCAGTACTTC.

This rearrangement joins TRBV9 to TRBJ2-1; no clear D gene. The ends were cut back, 1 base at V and 5 bases at J, with 10 bases in the middle. The CDR3 is 14 residues long. Per germline, CDR1 SGDLS and CDR2 YYNGEE. CDR3 in amino acids: CASSVWARDNEQFF. CDR3 nucleotides: TGTGCCAGCAGCGTATGGGCCCGAGACAATGAGCAGTTCTTC.

This clonotype was seen only once. The germline gene is not matched at one end of the junction; a read error may be the cause. This chain uses TRBV7-3 with TRBJ2-6; D is possibly TRBD2 (5 bases). CDR3 length equals 18 residues. Germline CDR1 reads SGHTA; CDR2 reads FQGTGA. For the CDR3, the DNA is TGTGCCAGCAGCTTAGGGAATAGCGCGGTTACTGGGACCAACGTCCTGACTTTC. It encodes CASSLGNSAVTGTNVLTF. The whole variable domain, filled in from reference TRBV7-3 and TRBJ2-6, reads GAGVSQTPSNKVTEKGKYVELRCDPISGHTALYWYRQSLGQGPEFLIYFQGTGAADDSGLPNDRFFAVRPEGSVSTLKIQRTERGDSAVYLCASSLGNSAVTGTNVLTFGAGSRLTVL.

The chain employs TRBV29-1 and TRBJ2-3, with D perhaps matching TRBD2 (6 bases). From germline, CDR1 is SQVTM and CDR2 ANQGSEA. V was trimmed by 4 bases and J by 4 bases, leaving 15 bases between them. This CDR3 comprises 14 residues. CDR3 loop: CSVGPFGGADTQYF. Written as DNA, the CDR3 is TGCAGCGTTGGACCATTCGGAGGGGCAGATACGCAGTATTTT.

The V and J genes are TRBV2 and TRBJ2-2, with no clear D. Trimming cost V 4 bases and J 5 bases, with 5 bases left between them. This CDR3 comprises 12 residues. Germline values: CDR1 SNHLY, CDR2 FYNNEI. This chain's CDR3 is CASSVFTGELFF. DNA for the CDR3: TGTGCCAGCAGTGTTTTTACCGGGGAGCTGTTTTTT.

The rearrangement joins TRBV5-4 to TRBJ2-7; D gene uncertain. Trimming pared 3 bases from V and 4 bases from J, leaving 17 bases between. This CDR3 has 15 amino acids. Germline CDR1 and CDR2: SGHNT and YYREEE (reference sequence). The CDR3 nucleotides are TGTGCCAGCAGCTCACAAGCCGCAGGAAGGTACGAGCAGTACTTC. Its protein is CASSSQAAGRYEQYF.

This rearrangement joins TRBV7-2 to TRBJ1-2; D unresolved. Germline lookup yields CDR1 SGHTA and CDR2 FQGNSA. V was pared by 6 bases and J by 3 bases, with 2 bases between. CDR3 length equals 10 residues. CDR3 nucleotides: TGTGCCAGCAGGGACTATGGCTACACCTTC. Translating gives CASRDYGYTF.

The J gene is TRBJ2-6, the V gene TRBV5-1; D may correspond to TRBD1 or TRBD2 (5 bases each). V was trimmed by 7 bases and J by 1 base, leaving 18 bases between them. The CDR3 is made up of 17 amino acids. The germline V gene has CDR1 SGHRS and CDR2 YFSETQ. The CDR3 DNA sequence: TGCGCCAGCGCCCTGGGGGAGCGGAGTTCTGGGGCCAACGTCCTGACTTTC. Protein product: CASALGERSSGANVLTF. The full variable domain, rest sourced from reference TRBV5-1 and TRBJ2-6, is KAGVTQTPRYLIKTRGQQVTLSCSPISGHRSVSWYQQTPGQGLQFLFEYFSETQRNKGNFPGRFSGRQFSNSRSEMNVSTLELGDSALYLCASALGERSSGANVLTFGAGSRLTVL.

This chain joins TRBV7-2 and TRBJ1-2, with D hard to call. The V and J ends lost 5 bases and 4 bases respectively, with 5 bases between them. CDR1 and CDR2 from the germline V gene are SGHTA and FQGNSA. The CDR3 consists of 11 residues. CDR3 sequence (DNA): TGTGCCAGCAGCCCCCTCTATGGCTACACCTTC. It specifies CASSPLYGYTF. The full variable domain, its missing parts supplied by reference TRBV7-2 and TRBJ1-2, is GAGVSQSPSNKVTEKGKDVELRCDPISGHTALYWYRQSLGQGLEFLIYFQGNSAPDKSGLPSDRFSAERTGGSVSTLTIQRTQQEDSAVYLCASSPLYGYTFGSGTRLTVV.

This rearrangement joins TRBV7-9 to TRBJ2-4; 8 nucleotides agree with TRBD2. CDR1 and CDR2 from the germline V gene are SEHNR and FQNEAQ (reference sequence). With V trimmed by 3 bases and J by 7 bases, 5 bases remained unmatched. CDR3 length equals 14 residues. CDR3 coding DNA: TGTGCCAGCAGCTTTACGGGGGGGGTGAACATTCAGTACTTC. Protein sequence: CASSFTGGVNIQYF.

CDR3 sequence: CASSPQDGYTF. In DNA form, the CDR3 reads TGTGCCAGCAGCCCGCAGGACGGCTACACCTTC. This rearrangement joins TRBV7-2 to TRBJ1-2, with unresolved D. This CDR3 region has 11 residues. Germline CDR1 reads SGHTA; CDR2 reads FQGNSA. V shed 5 bases and J shed 8 bases, with 9 bases lying between them.

This chain links TRBV4-3 with TRBJ2-7; D not certain. Germline CDR1 and CDR2: LGHNA and YSLEER. The CDR3 extends over 13 amino acids. V lost 1 base and J 3 bases, leaving 7 bases between the germline ends. The CDR3 loop is CASSQAPRYEQYF. CDR3 sequence (DNA): TGCGCCAGCAGCCAAGCCCCCCGCTACGAGCAGTACTTC.

The chain recombines TRBV19 with TRBJ2-7, with TRBD1 as a possible D gene (5 bases). Germline CDR1 reads LNHDA; CDR2 reads SQIVND (reference sequence). V was pared by 4 bases and J by 5 bases, with 6 bases between. This CDR3 region has 11 residues. Here the CDR3 reads CASSTRDEQYF. CDR3 sequence (DNA): TGTGCCAGTAGTACCAGGGACGAGCAGTACTTC.

V and J are TRBV3-1 and TRBJ2-1; 7 nucleotides line up with TRBD2. CDR1 and CDR2 from the germline V gene are LGHDT and YNNKEL (reference sequence). CDR3 size: 16 residues. J was trimmed by 4 bases and V by 5 bases; bases with no gene match: 11. This chain's CDR3 is CASSESGKGLYNEQFF. In DNA, the CDR3 is TGTGCCAGCAGCGAGAGCGGGAAGGGGCTTTACAATGAGCAGTTCTTC.

The chain carries TRBV6-6 and TRBJ1-1; 8 bases are shared with TRBD1. CDR1 is MNHNY, CDR2 SVGAGI, per germline (reference sequence). V shed 7 bases, J shed 0 bases, and the junction held 10 bases outside the gene matches. The CDR3 spans 16 residues. CDR3 sequence: CASTIGTGRMNTEAFF. Written as DNA, the CDR3 is TGTGCCAGCACCATCGGGACAGGAAGGATGAACACTGAAGCTTTCTTT.

V gene TRBV5-1 combines with J gene TRBJ2-7; 9 bases agree with TRBD1. Germline-derived CDR1 and CDR2 are SGHRS and YFSETQ. The CDR3 length is 14 residues. With 1 base clipped from V and 3 bases from J, the junction kept 2 bases outside the gene matches. The CDR3 loop reads CASSLRGQGYEQYF. CDR3 sequence (DNA): TGCGCCAGCAGCTTGAGGGGACAGGGCTACGAGCAGTACTTC.

The rearrangement links TRBV4-3 to TRBJ2-1; 10 positions agree with TRBD2. The germline V gene encodes CDR1 LGHNA and CDR2 YSLEER. Trimming cost V 1 base and J 8 bases; bases outside gene matches: 8. CDR3 size: 16 residues. CDR3: CASSQGGLAGVDEQFF. DNA of the CDR3: TGCGCCAGCAGCCAAGGTGGCCTAGCGGGAGTCGATGAGCAGTTCTTC.

This clonotype was counted between two and nine times. The V call is TRBV24-1, the J call TRBJ2-1; no clear D. The CDR3 extends over 13 amino acids. Between the trimmed V and J ends, which lost 2 bases and 4 bases, there was a span of 5 bases. Germline-derived CDR1 and CDR2 are KGHDR and SFDVKD. The CDR3 sequence is CATSDSGYNEQFF. As DNA, the CDR3 is TGTGCCACCAGTGATTCGGGTTACAATGAGCAGTTCTTC.

This clonotype was counted a single time. The V gene is TRBV5-4, the J gene TRBJ2-3, with 14 bases aligning to TRBD2. CDR3 length: 16 amino acids. V was clipped by 4 bases and J by 4 bases; unmatched bases: 5. Germline CDR1 and CDR2: SGHNT and YYREEE (reference sequence). CDR3 in DNA: TGTGCCAGCAGCCCAGGGACTAGCGGGAGAGCAGATACGCAGTATTTT. It specifies CASSPGTSGRADTQYF.

The chain combines TRBV20-1 with TRBJ2-1, with 8 bases identical to TRBD1. With 5 bases clipped from V and 5 bases from J, the junction kept 2 bases outside the gene matches. CDR3 size: 12 residues. Germline CDR1 reads DFQATT; CDR2 reads SNEGSKA (reference sequence). The CDR3 sequence is CSAPGQDNEQFF. The CDR3 nucleotides are TGCAGTGCTCCGGGACAGGACAATGAGCAGTTCTTC.

This chain links TRBV9 with TRBJ2-6; D remains ambiguous. V lost 0 bases, J lost 0 bases, and 4 bases lay in between. Germline CDR1 and CDR2: SGDLS and YYNGEE. This CDR3 is built from 15 residues. CDR3 residues: CASSVAPSGANVLTF. The DNA of the CDR3 is TGTGCCAGCAGCGTAGCCCCCTCTGGGGCCAACGTCCTGACTTTC.

This sequence joins TRBV27 and TRBJ2-3; TRBD2 matches at 10 bases. The CDR3 loop spans 15 amino acids. CDR1 is MNHEY, CDR2 SMNVEV, per germline (reference sequence). The J segment lost 3 bases and the V segment lost 6 bases, leaving 6 bases of the junction unmatched. The CDR3 nucleotides are TGTGCCAGCAGGACACTAGCGGGAATAACAGATACGCAGTATTTT. As protein: CASRTLAGITDTQYF.

The gene calls are TRBV19 and TRBJ1-5; D may be TRBD1 (5 bases). The CDR3 runs 13 residues. Germline-derived CDR1 and CDR2 are LNHDA and SQIVND (reference sequence). V was shortened by 3 bases and J by 7 bases, with 10 bases between the two germline ends. The CDR3 sequence: CASSIREGQPQHF. CDR3 nucleotide sequence: TGTGCCAGTAGTATCAGGGAGGGGCAGCCCCAGCATTTT.

In its sample, this clonotype was seen once. The chain has TRBV6-6 and TRBJ2-1; 14 bases are shared with TRBD2. The V segment lost 4 bases and the J segment 8 bases; nucleotides outside the gene matches: 4. The CDR3 runs to 15 residues. Per the germline V gene, CDR1 is MNHNY and CDR2 is SVGAGI (reference sequence). CDR3 amino acids: CASSSGLAGDYEQFF. In DNA, the CDR3 is TGTGCCAGCAGTTCGGGACTAGCGGGAGACTATGAGCAGTTCTTC.

DNA of the CDR3: TGTGCCAGCAGTGAAGTAGGTCGGGAGCAGCCCCAGCATTTT. Its protein product is CASSEVGREQPQHF. The J gene is TRBJ1-5, the V gene TRBV25-1; D is undetermined. The germline gives CDR1 MGHDK, CDR2 SYGVNS. The CDR3 consists of 14 residues. Trimming left V 2 bases short and J 7 bases short, with 12 bases between.

DNA for the CDR3: TGTGCCAGCAGTGAAGCGAGTACCTGGCTCTCCTACGAGCAGTACTTC. It specifies CASSEASTWLSYEQYF. The chain links TRBV2 to TRBJ2-7; D is uncertain. Trimming stripped 0 bases from V and 0 bases from J, with 12 bases between. Looked up from germline, CDR1 is SNHLY and CDR2 is FYNNEI. The CDR3 totals 16 residues.

This clonotype was observed a single time. The rearrangement joins TRBV5-6 to TRBJ1-2; D possibly corresponds to TRBD1 (5 bases). V was clipped by 0 bases and J by 4 bases, with 10 bases between them. CDR1 is SGHDT and CDR2 is YYEEEE in the germline V gene. The CDR3 has 14 amino acids. In DNA form, the CDR3 reads TGTGCCAGCAGCTTGGATCCAGGGACCTATGGCTACACCTTC. Translating it yields CASSLDPGTYGYTF.

The gene calls are TRBV28 and TRBJ1-1; D unclear. The germline CDR1 and CDR2 sequences are MDHEN and SYDVKM. The CDR3 runs to 12 residues. The V end lost 2 bases, the J end lost 3 bases, and 4 bases lay between the germline ends. CDR3 in DNA: TGTGCCAGCAGTTTAACCTACACTGAAGCTTTCTTT. It translates to CASSLTYTEAFF. Full variable domain (missing parts from reference TRBV28 and TRBJ1-1): DVKVTQSSRYLVKRTGEKVFLECVQDMDHENMFWYRQDPGLGLRLIYFSYDVKMKEKGDIPEGYSVSREKKERFSLILESASTNQTSMYLCASSLTYTEAFFGQGTRLTVV.